The rows below give T cell receptor beta chains drawn from one sample of a study of blood T cell repertoires in COVID-19. Assay: immunoSEQ multiplex PCR; the TCRdb copy retains only in-frame clones and omits some. The data contain 250,000 or so clones, about 86% of them singletons. Sample: peripheral blood. The receptors were sampled from a man aged 80 or over with acute or convalescent COVID-19. Both conserved end residues are part of each CDR3. A D gene is named only where the DNA matches it firmly. Clone size is stated in some rows and not others, as once, few, many or a class when expanded.

clone size	J gene	V gene	D gene	CDR3 protein
-	TRBJ2-2	TRBV9	TRBD1	CASSDRTGRTGELFF
-	TRBJ2-3	TRBV13	-	CASSPRDFSGDTQYF
-	TRBJ1-2	TRBV6-6	TRBD1	CASSPTGGRYGYTF
-	TRBJ2-1	TRBV28	TRBD2	CASSGSTYNEQFF
-	TRBJ1-1	TRBV7-9	-	CASSPERGRNTEAFF
-	TRBJ2-1	TRBV7-3	TRBD2	CASSLAGTSGTNEQFF
-	TRBJ1-2	TRBV16	TRBD1	CASSPETGQLNYGYTF
-	TRBJ2-7	TRBV9	TRBD2	CASSVELGGSSYEQYF
-	TRBJ2-2	TRBV19	TRBD1	CASRTGGTGELFF
once	TRBJ1-2	TRBV7-9	-	CASSLTPASNYGYTF
-	TRBJ2-5	TRBV5-6	TRBD1	CASSYWTGTGGQETQYF
-	TRBJ2-3	TRBV7-8	-	CASSLVVGRPTDTQYF
few	TRBJ2-1	TRBV5-5	-	CASSLGGSPYNEQFF
-	TRBJ1-5	TRBV18	TRBD1	CASSPLPSGQGDQPQHF
-	TRBJ2-5	TRBV5-1	-	CASSLEVLGETQYF
-	TRBJ1-5	TRBV5-6	TRBD1	CASRGGTVNQPQHF
-	TRBJ2-7	TRBV28	TRBD1	CASSLGQGLGEQYF
-	TRBJ1-1	TRBV19	-	CASSLQGMNTEAFF
-	TRBJ2-5	TRBV6-6	-	CASSYSKESQYF
-	TRBJ2-5	TRBV5-4	-	CASSSPTQGNQETQYF
-	TRBJ2-5	TRBV12-3/TRBV12-4	TRBD1	CAISTGDAETQYF
-	TRBJ2-1	TRBV13	TRBD1	CASSLEGQVGNEQFF
-	TRBJ2-5	TRBV4-2	-	CASSQALLGSSGETQYF
-	TRBJ2-5	TRBV3-1/TRBV3-2	-	CASRGEGGETQYF
-	TRBJ2-5	TRBV3-1/TRBV3-2	-	CASSQGAGKETQYF
-	TRBJ1-1	TRBV7-6	TRBD1	CASSLETGGGTEAFF
-	TRBJ2-2	TRBV12-5	-	CASGPGRANTGELFF
-	TRBJ2-5	TRBV7-2	TRBD2	CASSFQGGLAVETQYF
-	TRBJ1-2	TRBV29-1	-	CSVGGGPYGYTF
few	TRBJ2-1	TRBV5-5	-	CASSLMGRTYGEQFF
-	TRBJ2-7	TRBV11-2	TRBD2	CASRRAGVSEQYF
-	TRBJ2-7	TRBV6-6	TRBD1	CASSSLRTGSTHEQYF
-	TRBJ2-3	TRBV5-8	-	CASSLRRGARADTQYF
-	TRBJ2-2	TRBV4-2	-	CASSQGSDFKNTGELFF
few	TRBJ2-2	TRBV12-3/TRBV12-4	-	CASLRGNTGELFF
-	TRBJ1-2	TRBV7-3	TRBD1	CASSLDRGQGGYTF
-	TRBJ2-5	TRBV2	TRBD1	CASRETEGAETQYF
-	TRBJ1-2	TRBV19	TRBD1	CASNPSRRQGKYYGYTF
-	TRBJ2-7	TRBV11-2	-	CASSPQGYEQYF
-	TRBJ2-1	TRBV5-5	TRBD1	CASSSRTGASLYSYNEQFF
-	TRBJ1-1	TRBV3-1/TRBV3-2	-	CASSQVHRGTEAFF
once	TRBJ2-2	TRBV5-1	-	CASSLGQFTGELFF
-	TRBJ2-3	TRBV19	TRBD2	CASRLTSGEGTQYF
-	TRBJ2-3	TRBV7-2	TRBD2	CASSLDASGGTDTQYF
-	TRBJ2-1	TRBV19	TRBD2	CASSTTSGRGNEQFF
-	TRBJ1-4	TRBV7-2	TRBD1	CASSYRQGATNEKLFF
-	TRBJ1-3	TRBV7-2	-	CASSLVYGGAAGGNTIYF
-	TRBJ2-3	TRBV9	-	CASSVGGYTDTQYF
-	TRBJ2-3	TRBV18	TRBD1	CASSPLDRDTDTQYF
-	TRBJ1-6	TRBV7-3	TRBD1	CASSSATGNNSPLHF
few	TRBJ1-5	TRBV19	TRBD1	CASSTTRTGGDQPQHF
-	TRBJ2-5	TRBV2	-	CASSEQQETQYF
-	TRBJ2-5	TRBV18	TRBD1	CASSPGTGGETQYF
-	TRBJ1-6	TRBV19	-	CASSDIAQVNNSPLHF
-	TRBJ1-1	TRBV2	TRBD1	CASSLTTGVNTEAFF
-	TRBJ2-7	TRBV7-2	-	CASSLKRGDGGSSYEQYF
-	TRBJ1-5	TRBV5-4	-	CASSFRSTTNQPQHF
-	TRBJ2-3	TRBV4-1	TRBD2	CASSQVPAGGNTDTQYF
-	TRBJ2-7	TRBV29-1	TRBD2	CSVRTSGRATNSYEQYF
-	TRBJ1-2	TRBV12-3/TRBV12-4	-	CASSPGVGVGYTF